These 20 T cell receptor beta chains share one sample of origin, sequenced in a study of post-analysis software for immune sequencing data. No antigen has been identified for these receptors. Carried by the TCR beta cDNA libraries were unique molecular identifiers. Via MiXCR, TCRdb re-called the PCR reads, giving one row per CDR3 protein. The sample has about 680,000 distinct CDR3 sequences; approximately 59% are singletons. Points from the study as a whole: Relative to controls, patients had 4 or 5 TRBV segments at higher frequency, with TRBV5-6, TRBV5-1 and TRBV20-1 among these.

Sample: blood. Receptors were obtained from a girl aged 2 to 10 with multiple sclerosis.

This sequence joins TRBV28 and TRBJ2-5, with TRBD2 matching over 8 bases. The CDR3 sequence is 14 residues long. Germline CDR1 is MDHEN and CDR2 is SYDVKM. V trimming: 4 bases; J trimming: 3 bases; junction bases outside the gene matches: 4. The CDR3 sequence is CASSSPGGKETQYF. In DNA, the CDR3 is TGTGCCAGCAGTTCCCCGGGGGGGAAAGAGACCCAGTACTTC.

The chain recombines TRBV4-1 with TRBJ2-7, with D uncertain. Germline V gene lookup returns CDR1 MGHRA and CDR2 YSYEKL. Trimming took 0 bases from V and 6 from J, leaving 15 bases between them. This CDR3 has 15 residues. CDR3 residues: CASSQDFAKPFEQYF. DNA of the CDR3: TGCGCCAGCAGCCAAGATTTCGCTAAACCCTTCGAGCAGTACTTC.

This chain connects TRBV29-1 to TRBJ2-5, with D hard to call. This CDR3 has 13 amino acids. Trimming cost V 0 bases and J 5 bases, with 10 bases left between them. The germline V gene encodes CDR1 SQVTM and CDR2 ANQGSEA. The CDR3 is CSVEEYPGETQYF. DNA for the CDR3: TGCAGCGTTGAAGAATATCCCGGGGAGACCCAGTACTTC.

This clonotype was detected only once. V and J are TRBV7-9 and TRBJ2-5, with D possibly matching TRBD1 (6 bases). Per the germline V gene, CDR1 is SEHNR and CDR2 is FQNEAQ (reference sequence). The length of the CDR3 is 16 residues. V lost 7 bases and J 0 bases, leaving 18 bases between the germline ends. CDR3 protein: CASTEYGQPYQETQYF. The DNA for the CDR3 is TGTGCCAGCACCGAATATGGACAGCCCTACCAAGAGACCCAGTACTTC.

This clonotype was observed a handful of times. J is TRBJ2-1 and V is TRBV12-3 or TRBV12-4, with D possibly matching TRBD1 (6 bases). V shed 7 bases and J shed 0 bases, with 10 bases lying between them. CDR3 length equals 14 residues. CDR3: CASTQGSSYNEQFF. For the CDR3, the DNA is TGTGCCAGCACCCAGGGGAGCTCCTACAATGAGCAGTTCTTC.

The chain couples TRBV29-1 to TRBJ2-3; 15 bases match TRBD2. This CDR3 is built from 16 residues. Trimming removed 6 bases from V and 4 bases from J; junction bases left unmatched: 8. CDR1 SQVTM and CDR2 ANQGSEA come from the germline V gene. The DNA for the CDR3 is TGCAGCGTCAGAGGACTAGCGGGAGGGATATCAGATACGCAGTATTTT. Translating gives CSVRGLAGGISDTQYF.

Turning to this clonotype: One junction end does not reproduce the germline sequence, and a read error may be involved. The J gene is TRBJ2-7, the V gene TRBV7-2; D possibly corresponds to TRBD1 (6 bases). Germline V gives CDR1 SGHTA, CDR2 FQGNSA. This CDR3 has 13 amino acids. This CDR3 is CASSPQGYLEQYF. The CDR3 coding sequence is TGTGCGAGCAGCCCTCAGGGGTACCTCGAGCAGTACTTC.

In its sample, this clonotype was seen a few times. The V and J genes are TRBV6-5 and TRBJ2-3; unclear D gene. This CDR3 comprises 14 residues. Per the germline V gene, CDR1 is MNHEY and CDR2 is SVGAGI. V was clipped by 5 bases and J by 4 bases, with 13 bases between them. The CDR3 protein is CASSRLLQPDTQYF. The CDR3 nucleotides are TGTGCCAGCAGTCGACTCTTGCAGCCAGATACGCAGTATTTT.

Note on this clonotype: Sequence at one end of the junction differs from germline and may be a read error. This sequence joins TRBV20-1 and TRBJ2-1, with unresolved D. CDR1 is DFQATT and CDR2 is SNEGSKA in the germline V gene (reference sequence). The CDR3 length is 17 residues. The DNA for the CDR3 is TGCAGCGCTAGAGATTGGTCTGGAGATGCTCTTTACAATGAGCAGTTCTTC. Its protein product is CSARDWSGDALYNEQFF.

The genes are TRBV11-2 and TRBJ2-3; no definite D call. The CDR3 has 11 amino acids. Per the germline V gene, CDR1 is SGHAT and CDR2 is FQNNGV. Trimming cost V 6 bases and J 6 bases, with 7 bases left between them. CDR3 residues: CASRTPDTQYF. The CDR3 region has the DNA TGTGCCAGCAGGACACCGGATACGCAGTATTTT.

V gene TRBV29-1 combines with J gene TRBJ2-1; D is possibly TRBD2 (5 bases). This CDR3 has 13 residues. The germline V gene encodes CDR1 SQVTM and CDR2 ANQGSEA. The V gene lost 6 bases and the J gene lost 6 bases, with 15 bases spanning the gap. CDR3 sequence (DNA): TGCAGCGTGAGAGAGGGTTTAGGCAATGAGCAGTTCTTC. Translated: CSVREGLGNEQFF.

The chain uses TRBV6-5 and TRBJ2-1, with 10 bases lining up with TRBD2. The CDR3 is 17 residues long. The V and J ends lost 4 bases and 7 bases, in that order; junction bases with no gene match: 13. CDR1 is MNHEY and CDR2 is SVGAGI in the germline V gene. CDR3 coding DNA: TGTGCCAGCAGTTCGATCCCAGCGGGAGGGCCCAGGAATGAGCAGTTCTTC. This sequence encodes CASSSIPAGGPRNEQFF.

Of note for this clonotype: A junction boundary mismatches the germline segment, possibly from a read error. V is TRBV2 and J is TRBJ2-2; no definite D call. This CDR3 has 16 amino acids. Germline CDR1 reads SNHLY; CDR2 reads FYNNEI. CDR3 residues: CASSDPRDRNPGELFF. The CDR3 nucleotides are TGTGCCAGCAGTGATCCTAGAGATAGGAACCCCGGGGAGCTGTTTTTT.

In this sample, this clonotype turned up once. This CDR3 is CAISRGTLRNEQFF. The CDR3 nucleotides are TGTGCCATCTCCCGGGGGACGCTTCGGAATGAGCAGTTCTTC. V usage is TRBV10-3 and J usage is TRBJ2-1; a possible D gene is TRBD2 (6 bases). Germline V gives CDR1 ENHRY, CDR2 SYGVKD. V shed 8 bases and J shed 7 bases, with 18 bases lying between them. This CDR3 contains 14 residues.

The CDR3 region is CASSKGEGTEEGSYEQYF. DNA for the CDR3: TGTGCCAGCAGCAAAGGAGAAGGCACTGAAGAAGGATCCTACGAGCAGTACTTC. The rearrangement uses TRBV21-1 and TRBJ2-5. The end of the DNA is better explained by TRBJ2-7, so the J call may be wrong. TRBV21-1 is noted as a pseudogene. The CDR3 runs to 18 residues.

J is TRBJ2-3 and V is TRBV7-2; unclear D gene. In germline, CDR1 is SGHTA, CDR2 FQGNSA. V was trimmed by 5 bases and J by 2 bases, leaving 14 bases between them. The CDR3 extends over 15 amino acids. The CDR3 sequence: CASSRIIDITDTQYF. The CDR3 nucleotides read TGTGCCAGCAGCCGAATCATCGATATCACAGATACGCAGTATTTT.

The V and J genes are TRBV11-2 and TRBJ2-5; no firm D call. V lost 7 bases and J 5 bases, leaving 20 bases between the germline ends. The CDR3 consists of 15 residues. Germline CDR1 SGHAT, CDR2 FQNNGV. Written as DNA, the CDR3 is TGTGCCAGCACCCTCGCCGCCCTAGTCGGGGAGACCCAGTACTTC. Protein sequence: CASTLAALVGETQYF.

J is TRBJ2-1 and V is TRBV24-1; D is perhaps TRBD2 (5 bases). CDR3 length: 14 residues. Germline CDR1 reads KGHDR; CDR2 reads SFDVKD. Trimming pared 6 bases from V and 7 bases from J, leaving 15 bases between. The CDR3 loop reads CATSSGWTGNEQFF. The CDR3, as DNA: TGTGCCACCAGTTCCGGTTGGACGGGGAATGAGCAGTTCTTC.

The J gene is TRBJ2-1, the V gene TRBV6-1, with D tentatively TRBD1 or TRBD2 (5 bases each). The V gene lost 2 bases and the J gene lost 5 bases, with 7 bases spanning the gap. Germline lookup yields CDR1 MNHNS and CDR2 SASEGT. This CDR3 has 13 residues. This CDR3 is CASSERDHNEQFF. The CDR3 DNA follows: TGTGCCAGCAGTGAACGGGACCACAATGAGCAGTTCTTC.

This clonotype has just a few counts. CDR3 nucleotide sequence: TGCGCCAGCAGCCAAGATAGGTGGGGGGCCTCGTACCAAGAGACCCAGTACTTC. Its translation is CASSQDRWGASYQETQYF. The chain has TRBV4-3 and TRBJ2-5, with D perhaps TRBD1 or TRBD2 (6 bases each). Germline V gene lookup returns CDR1 LGHNA and CDR2 YSLEER. V lost 0 bases to trimming and J lost 0 bases, with 17 bases between them. CDR3 length: 18 amino acids.